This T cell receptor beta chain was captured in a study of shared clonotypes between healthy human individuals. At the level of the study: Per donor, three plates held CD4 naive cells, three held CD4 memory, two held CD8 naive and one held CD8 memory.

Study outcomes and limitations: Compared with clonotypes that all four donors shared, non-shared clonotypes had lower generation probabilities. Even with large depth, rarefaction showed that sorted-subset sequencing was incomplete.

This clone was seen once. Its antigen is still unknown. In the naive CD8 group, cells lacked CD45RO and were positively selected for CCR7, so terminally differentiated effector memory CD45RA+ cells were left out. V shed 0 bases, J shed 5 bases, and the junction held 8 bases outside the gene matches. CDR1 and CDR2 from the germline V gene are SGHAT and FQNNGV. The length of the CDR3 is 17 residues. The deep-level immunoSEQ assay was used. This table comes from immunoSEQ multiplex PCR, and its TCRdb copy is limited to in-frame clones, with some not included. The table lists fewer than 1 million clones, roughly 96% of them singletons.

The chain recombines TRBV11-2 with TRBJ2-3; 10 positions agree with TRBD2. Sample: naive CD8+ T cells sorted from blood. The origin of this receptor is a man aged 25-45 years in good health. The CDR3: CASSLDPASGRVDTQYF. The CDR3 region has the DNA TGTGCCAGCAGCTTAGATCCCGCGAGCGGGAGGGTAGATACGCAGTATTTT.